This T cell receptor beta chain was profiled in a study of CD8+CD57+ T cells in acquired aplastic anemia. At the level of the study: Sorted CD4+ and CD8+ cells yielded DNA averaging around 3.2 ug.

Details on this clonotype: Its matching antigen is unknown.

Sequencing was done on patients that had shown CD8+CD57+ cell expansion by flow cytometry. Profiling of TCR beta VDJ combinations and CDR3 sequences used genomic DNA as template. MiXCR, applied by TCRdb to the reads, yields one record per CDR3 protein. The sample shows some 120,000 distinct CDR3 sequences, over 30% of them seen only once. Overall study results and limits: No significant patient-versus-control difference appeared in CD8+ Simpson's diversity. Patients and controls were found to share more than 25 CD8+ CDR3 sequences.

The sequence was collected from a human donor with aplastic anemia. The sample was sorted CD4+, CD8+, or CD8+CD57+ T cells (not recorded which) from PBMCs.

In nucleotides, the CDR3 is TGTGCCATCAGTGAGTCGAGCGGAGGAGGTGAGCATTTT. It yields the protein CAISESSGGGEHF. The J gene is TRBJ1-5, the V gene TRBV10-3, with D hard to call. Per the germline V gene, CDR1 is ENHRY and CDR2 is SYGVKD. This CDR3 has 13 residues. With 0 bases removed from V and 14 bases from J, the gap between germline ends came to 14 bases.